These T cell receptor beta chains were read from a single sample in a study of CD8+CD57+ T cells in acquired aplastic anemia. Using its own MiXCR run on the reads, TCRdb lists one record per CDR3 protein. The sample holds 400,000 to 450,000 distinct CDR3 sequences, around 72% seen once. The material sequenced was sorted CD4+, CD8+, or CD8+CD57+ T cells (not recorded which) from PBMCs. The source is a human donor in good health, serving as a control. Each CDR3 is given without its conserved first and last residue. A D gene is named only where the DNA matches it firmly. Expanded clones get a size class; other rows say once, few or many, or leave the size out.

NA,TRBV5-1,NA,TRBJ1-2,ASSLGGARGYGYT
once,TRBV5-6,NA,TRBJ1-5,ASARENQPQH
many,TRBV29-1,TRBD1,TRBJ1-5,SVTGTGDQPQH
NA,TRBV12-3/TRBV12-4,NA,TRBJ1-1,ASSVSSFVGAF
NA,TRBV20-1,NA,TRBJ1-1,SAKWTVMNTEAF
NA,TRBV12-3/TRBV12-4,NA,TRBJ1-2,ASRKAGVRNGYT
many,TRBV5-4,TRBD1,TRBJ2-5,ASSPRDRGRETQY
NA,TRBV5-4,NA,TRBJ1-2,ASSFHSYYGYT
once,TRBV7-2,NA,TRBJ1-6,ASIFTGAGYGYTLH
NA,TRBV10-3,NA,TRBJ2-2,AIASVGGTGALF
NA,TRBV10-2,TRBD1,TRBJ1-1,ASSRDSVLRD
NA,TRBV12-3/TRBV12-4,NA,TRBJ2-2,ASSLRTAPNTGELF
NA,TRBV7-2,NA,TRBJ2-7,ASGRSGTYNEQ
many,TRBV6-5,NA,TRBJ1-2,ASSLDSNYGYT
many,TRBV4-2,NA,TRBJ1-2,ASSQEQENYGYT
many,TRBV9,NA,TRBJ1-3,ASGGRGNTIY
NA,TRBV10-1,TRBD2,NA,ASRRKAGGVYTQY
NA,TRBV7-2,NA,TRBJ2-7,ASSRVAGDEQY
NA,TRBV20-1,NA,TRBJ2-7,SMYKADTQY
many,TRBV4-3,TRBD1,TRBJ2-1,ASSHSTGGVYNEQF
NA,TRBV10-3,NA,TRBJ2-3,AISRTPGQRTDTQY
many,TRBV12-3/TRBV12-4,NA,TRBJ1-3,ASSDGASSGNTIY
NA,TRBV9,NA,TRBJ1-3,ASSLGANNSPHPIY
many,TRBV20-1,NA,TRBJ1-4,SARVGAGGTAVNEKLF
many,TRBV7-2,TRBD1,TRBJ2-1,ASSLVPRGPYNEQF
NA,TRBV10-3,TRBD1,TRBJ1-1,GISEFKGAEVNTEAF
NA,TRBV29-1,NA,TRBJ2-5,SDQAAEETVF
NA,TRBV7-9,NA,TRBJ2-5,ASSLTQGTQY
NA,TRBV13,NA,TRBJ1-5,ATSAPGGGSNQPQH
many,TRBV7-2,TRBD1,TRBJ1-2,ASSPLNDRDYGYT
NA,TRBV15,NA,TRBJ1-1,ATSRVGIQDTRY
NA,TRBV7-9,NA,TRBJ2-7,ASSFGGTSPQQY
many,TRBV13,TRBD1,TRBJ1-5,ASSSGTVRQPQH
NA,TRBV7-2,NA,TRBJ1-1,ASSLGLAGATQDF
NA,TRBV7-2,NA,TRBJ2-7,ASTMRGLDYELS
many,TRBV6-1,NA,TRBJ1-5,ASSERRFQPQH
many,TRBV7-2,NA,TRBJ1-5,ASSQDSQRNQPQH
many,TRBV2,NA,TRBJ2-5,ASSQDLLQETQY
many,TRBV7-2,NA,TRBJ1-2,ASSLEVGRANYGYT
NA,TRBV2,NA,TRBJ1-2,ASRSVGTYGYT
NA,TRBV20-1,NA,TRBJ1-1,SALTRGGSGY
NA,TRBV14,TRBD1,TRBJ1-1,ASSLVGTGDTVAF
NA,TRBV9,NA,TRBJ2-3,ASSVERESDTQY
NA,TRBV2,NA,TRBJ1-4,ASSEGRMGEKLF
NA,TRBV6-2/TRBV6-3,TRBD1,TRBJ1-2,ASSYPGGIGYT
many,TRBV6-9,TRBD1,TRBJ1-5,ASRKGQGRNQPQH
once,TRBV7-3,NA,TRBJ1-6,ATSVLYSAIL
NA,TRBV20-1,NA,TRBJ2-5,SARGGAAQETQY
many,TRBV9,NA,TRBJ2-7,ASSVASDSYEQY
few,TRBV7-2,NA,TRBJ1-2,ASSLGYYYGYT
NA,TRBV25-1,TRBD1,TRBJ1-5,ASSAEDRGPNQPQH